This T cell receptor (beta chain) derives from a study of T cell responses to AZD1222 COVID-19 vaccine. This clone came up once. Its specificity is not known. Whether given at about 4 or about 12 weeks, second doses were pooled. Repertoires were generated with immunoSEQ multiplex PCR, while TCRdb's copy carries only in-frame clones and drops some. The sample has over 150,000 clones, approximately 94% seen once. The study's findings and limits: The study found Spike-specific TCR breadth and depth rose after two AZD1222 doses. White British donors predominated, females outnumbered males, and clonal diversity was possibly underestimated.

V was shortened by 1 base and J by 4 bases, with 13 bases between the two germline ends. Germline values: CDR1 MGHRA, CDR2 YSYEKL. This CDR3 comprises 15 residues. The sequencing here drew on peripheral blood, taken 28 days after the second AZD1222 dose. The TCR comes from an adult who received the AZD1222 COVID-19 vaccine. This rearrangement joins TRBV4-1 to TRBJ2-5, with D perhaps being TRBD1 or TRBD2 (5 bases each). The CDR3 DNA is TGCGCCAGCAGCCAAGTCGGGACGGGTCGAGAGACCCAGTACTTC. The encoded protein is CASSQVGTGRETQYF.